This T cell receptor (beta chain) was observed in a study of Tregs in tolerant kidney transplant recipients. Study conclusions and caveats: Donor-specific Treg expansion exceeded global Treg expansion in tolerant patients, suggesting antigen drive. Biological reproducibility was not directly addressed, but technical replication error appeared minimal.

The table came from immunoSEQ multiplex PCR; TCRdb's copy has only in-frame clones and leaves some out. The data contain 75,000 to 80,000 clones, approximately 90% of them singletons. V shed 0 bases and J 2 bases; nucleotides not matched to a gene: 3. Per the germline V gene, CDR1 is SGDLS and CDR2 is YYNGEE. This CDR3 region has 15 residues. As for this clone: Its antigen remains unknown.

The TCR comes from a human donor who received a combined kidney and bone marrow transplant. The material sequenced was Tregs from blood, taken before the transplant. The V and J genes are TRBV9 and TRBJ2-3; TRBD1 aligns across 7 bases. CDR3 coding DNA: TGTGCCAGCAGCGTAGGACAGGGTTCCACAGATACGCAGTATTTT. This gives the protein CASSVGQGSTDTQYF.